This TCR beta chain was recovered during a study of T-cell memory formation after mild COVID-19. Points from the study as a whole: The main location of contracting CD4+ clones was CM and EM, and that of contracting CD8+ clones was EMRA. The study detected some responding clones in pre-infection memory, suggesting cross-reactive memory joined. Clonal second-wave expansions that peaked on day 37 had unconfirmed SARS-CoV-2 specificity. A second wave expanding day 15 to 37 was CD4+-biased; contracting clones were balanced.

With V trimmed by 2 bases and J by 3 bases, 4 bases remained unmatched. CDR3 length equals 15 residues. A word on this clonotype: The antigen is undetermined.

TCRdb redid the calling of the 5' RACE reads with MiXCR, one entry per CDR3 protein. This sample carries hundreds of thousands of distinct CDR3 sequences, around 27% of them seen once, and the ten largest clones take roughly an eighth. The chain links TRBV12-3 or TRBV12-4 to TRBJ2-1; 7 bases fit TRBD1. Sequenced input: PBMCs or a T cell subset sorted from them (not recorded which). The receptor's source is an adult woman who had mild COVID-19 (a few samples of this study predate the infection). Cell type and time point are not known. CDR3 nucleotides: TGTGCCAGCAGTTTATTAGGGGGCGGCTACAATGAGCAGTTCTTC. It codes for CASSLLGGGYNEQFF.